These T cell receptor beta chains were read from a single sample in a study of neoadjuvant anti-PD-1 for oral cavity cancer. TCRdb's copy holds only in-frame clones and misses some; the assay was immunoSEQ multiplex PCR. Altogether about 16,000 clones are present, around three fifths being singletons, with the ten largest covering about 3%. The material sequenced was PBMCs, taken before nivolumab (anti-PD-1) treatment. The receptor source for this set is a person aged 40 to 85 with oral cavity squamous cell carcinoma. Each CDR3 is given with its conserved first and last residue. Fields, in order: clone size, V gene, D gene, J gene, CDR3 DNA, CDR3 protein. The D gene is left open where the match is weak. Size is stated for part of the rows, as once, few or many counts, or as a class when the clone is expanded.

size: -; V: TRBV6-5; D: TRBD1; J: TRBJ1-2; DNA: TGTGCCAGCAGGGGGACAGGGGGAAGATTCGGCTACACCTTC; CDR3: CASRGTGGRFGYTF
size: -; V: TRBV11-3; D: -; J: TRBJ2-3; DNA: TGTGCCAGCAGCTTAGGAGGGGGGGACACAGATACGCAGTATTTT; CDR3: CASSLGGGDTDTQYF
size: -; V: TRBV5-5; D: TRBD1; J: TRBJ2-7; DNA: TGTGCCAGCAACCCGGGGACAGGAATCTACGAGCAGTACTTC; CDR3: CASNPGTGIYEQYF
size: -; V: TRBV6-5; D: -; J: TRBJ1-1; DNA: TGTGCCAGCAGCGGGACGTCCACTGAAGCTTTCTTT; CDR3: CASSGTSTEAFF
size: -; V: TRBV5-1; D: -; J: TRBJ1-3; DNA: TGCGCCAGCAGCTTGGACGCTCCGAGCTCTGGAAACACCATATATTTT; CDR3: CASSLDAPSSGNTIYF
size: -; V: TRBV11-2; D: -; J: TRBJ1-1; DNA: TGTGCCAGCAGCCAGACAGGGAACACTGAAGCTTTCTTT; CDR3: CASSQTGNTEAFF
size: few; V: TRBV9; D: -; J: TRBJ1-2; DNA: TGTGCCAGCAGCGTAGATTCTACCTATGGCTACACCTTC; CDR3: CASSVDSTYGYTF
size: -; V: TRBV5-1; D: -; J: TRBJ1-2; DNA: TGCGCCAGCAGGCCAGGAGGGAATGACAGGAACTATGGCTACACCTTC; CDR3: CASRPGGNDRNYGYTF
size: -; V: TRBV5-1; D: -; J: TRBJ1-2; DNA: TGCGCCAGCAGCTTGTGGCCAGGGGCAGACCCATATGGCTACACCTTC; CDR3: CASSLWPGADPYGYTF
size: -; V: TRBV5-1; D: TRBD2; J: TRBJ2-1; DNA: TGCGCCAGCAGCTTCCTTATACTAGCGGGAGAGGACAATGAGCAGTTCTTC; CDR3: CASSFLILAGEDNEQFF
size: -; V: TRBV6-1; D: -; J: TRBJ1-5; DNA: TGTGCCAGCAGTGCCCCGGGACATAGCAATCAGCCCCAGCATTTT; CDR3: CASSAPGHSNQPQHF
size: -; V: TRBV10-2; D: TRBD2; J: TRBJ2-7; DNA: TGCGCCAGCAGGACTAGCGGCTACGAGCAGTACTTC; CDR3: CASRTSGYEQYF
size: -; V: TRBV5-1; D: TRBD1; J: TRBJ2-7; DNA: TGCGCCAGCAGCCCTACAGGGGCCTACGAGCAGTACTTC; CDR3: CASSPTGAYEQYF
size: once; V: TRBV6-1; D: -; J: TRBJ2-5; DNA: TGTGCCAGCACCCGACTGGCTCAAGAGACCCAGTACTTC; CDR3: CASTRLAQETQYF
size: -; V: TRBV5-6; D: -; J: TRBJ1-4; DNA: TGTGCCAGCAGCCCCTCGTGGTCAGGGAGTAATGAAAAACTGTTTTTT; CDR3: CASSPSWSGSNEKLFF
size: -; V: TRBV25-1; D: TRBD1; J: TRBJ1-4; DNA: TGTGCCAGCAGTGAATTGGGACAGGGGATCGATGAAAAACTGTTTTTT; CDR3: CASSELGQGIDEKLFF
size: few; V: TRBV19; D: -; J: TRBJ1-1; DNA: TGTGCCAGTAGTGCAGGCCTCATGAACACTGAAGCTTTCTTT; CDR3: CASSAGLMNTEAFF
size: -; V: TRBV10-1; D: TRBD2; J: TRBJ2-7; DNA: TGCGCCAGCAGTGAGTCTGCACCGGGACTAGCGGGAGTCTCCGAAAACTACGAGCAGTACTTC; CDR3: CASSESAPGLAGVSENYEQYF
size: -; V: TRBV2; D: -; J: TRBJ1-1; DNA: TGTGCCAGCACTTCGCAGGGAAACACTGAAGCTTTCTTT; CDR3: CASTSQGNTEAFF
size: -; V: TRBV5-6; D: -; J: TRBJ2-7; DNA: TGTGCCAGCAGCTTGGGACAGAACTCCTACGAGCAGTACTTC; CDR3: CASSLGQNSYEQYF
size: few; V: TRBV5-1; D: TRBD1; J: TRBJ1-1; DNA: TGCGCCAGCAGATCCGGGACAGGGGCCACTGAAGCTTTCTTT; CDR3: CASRSGTGATEAFF
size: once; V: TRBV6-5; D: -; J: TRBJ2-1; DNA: TGTGCCAGCAGTTACAGGACTACCCACAATGAGCAGTTCTTC; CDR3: CASSYRTTHNEQFF
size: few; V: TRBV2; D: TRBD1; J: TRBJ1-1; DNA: TGTGCCAGCACTCGGGACAGTTTAATGAACACTGAAGCTTTCTTT; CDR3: CASTRDSLMNTEAFF
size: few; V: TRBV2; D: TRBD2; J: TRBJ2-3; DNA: TGTGCCAGCAGTCCCGGGACTAGCGGCACAGATACGCAGTATTTT; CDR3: CASSPGTSGTDTQYF
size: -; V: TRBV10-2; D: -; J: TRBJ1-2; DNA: TGCGCCAGCAGTCCGGAGGGGGACTATGGCTACACCTTC; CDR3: CASSPEGDYGYTF
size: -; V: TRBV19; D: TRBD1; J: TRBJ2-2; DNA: TGTGCCATCAGTTCAACAGGGGCGCTGGGTACCGGGGAGCTGTTTTTT; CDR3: CAISSTGALGTGELFF
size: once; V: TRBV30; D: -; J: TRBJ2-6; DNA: TGTGCCTGGAGTGTGGGTGGCTCTGGGGCCAACGTCCTGACTTTC; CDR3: CAWSVGGSGANVLTF
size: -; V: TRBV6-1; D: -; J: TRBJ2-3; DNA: TGTGCCAGCAGTGAAGCGCACGCCGCAAGCCTCACAGATACGCAGTATTTT; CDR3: CASSEAHAASLTDTQYF
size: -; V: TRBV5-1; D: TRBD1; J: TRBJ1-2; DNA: TGCGCCAGCGGGACAGAAGCTAACTATGGCTACACCTTC; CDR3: CASGTEANYGYTF
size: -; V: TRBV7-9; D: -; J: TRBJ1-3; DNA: TGTGCCAGCAGCTCCCTAACGACTCACTCTGGAAACACCATATATTTT; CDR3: CASSSLTTHSGNTIYF
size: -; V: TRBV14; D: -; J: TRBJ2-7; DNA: TGTGCCAGCAGCCAAAATTATTCACCCTACGAGCAGTACTTC; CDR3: CASSQNYSPYEQYF
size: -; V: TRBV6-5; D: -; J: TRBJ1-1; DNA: TGTGCCAGCAGTTACTCGACAGTACTGAACACTGAAGCTTTCTTT; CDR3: CASSYSTVLNTEAFF
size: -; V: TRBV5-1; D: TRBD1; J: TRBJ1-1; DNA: TGCGCCAGCAGCTTGGCGGACAGGGGGAACACTGAAGCTTTCTTT; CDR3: CASSLADRGNTEAFF
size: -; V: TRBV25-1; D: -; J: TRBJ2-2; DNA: TGTGCCAGCAGTGATGATTCAGGCTGGGGCACCGGGGAGCTGTTTTTT; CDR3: CASSDDSGWGTGELFF
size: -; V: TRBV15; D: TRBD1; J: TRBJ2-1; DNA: TGTGCCACCAGCAGAGCACAGGGGGCGCGGTACAATGAGCAGTTCTTC; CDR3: CATSRAQGARYNEQFF